Below are 23 T cell receptor beta chains sequenced from a single sample in a study of cytomegalovirus exposure and HLA in healthy donors. The PCR was carried out with 60 Vbeta primers and 13 Jbeta primers. The assay was immunoSEQ multiplex PCR, and TCRdb's table has in-frame clones only and misses some. The table lists about 120,000 clones, nearly 80% of them singletons. The material sequenced was PBMCs. The receptors come from a woman in her twenties or thirties in good health and CMV-seropositive.

This clone was recorded a few times. The chain has TRBV5-6 and TRBJ1-1, with 10 positions matching TRBD1. The CDR3 extends over 14 amino acids. In germline, CDR1 is SGHDT, CDR2 YYEEEE. V dropped 6 bases and J dropped 4; count of bases not matched to a gene: 6. The CDR3 nucleotides read TGTGCCAGCACATGGGGGGACAGGGGCACTGAAGCTTTCTTT. It yields the protein CASTWGDRGTEAFF. Looking up the rest from reference TRBV5-6 and TRBJ1-1 gives the full variable domain: DAGVTQSPTHLIKTRGQQVTLRCSPKSGHDTVSWYQQALGQGPQFIFQYYEEEERQRGNFPDRFSGHQFPNYSSELNVNALLLGDSALYLCASTWGDRGTEAFFGQGTRLTVV.

This chain links TRBV30 with TRBJ2-3; TRBD1 might be the D (5 bases). Germline values: CDR1 GTSNPN, CDR2 SVGIG (reference sequence). The CDR3 is 15 amino acids. Trimming left V 2 bases short and J 6 bases short, with 18 bases between. The CDR3 DNA reads as TGTGCCTGGAGTTTGGGCAGGGCGGCGTGGGATACGCAGTATTTT. Translation gives CAWSLGRAAWDTQYF. Variable domain in full (rest from reference TRBV30 and TRBJ2-3): SQTIHQWPATLVQPVGSPLSLECTVEGTSNPNLYWYRQAAGRGLQLLFYSVGIGQISSEVPQNLSASRPQDRQFILSSKKLLLSDSGFYLCAWSLGRAAWDTQYFGPGTRLTVL.

This clone was found a few times. CDR3 bases: TGCGCCAGCAGCCAAGGCAGGGTTGATACGCAGTATTTT. This gives the protein CASSQGRVDTQYF. The chain recombines TRBV4-1 with TRBJ2-3, with a tentative D call TRBD1 (5 bases). The V gene lost 1 base and the J gene lost 6 bases, with 8 bases spanning the gap. Germline assignment: CDR1 MGHRA and CDR2 YSYEKL. There are 13 residues in the CDR3.

The V and J genes are TRBV25-1 and TRBJ2-5; D is undetermined. The CDR3 is 14 residues long. Germline-derived CDR1 and CDR2 are MGHDK and SYGVNS. Trimming cost V 2 bases and J 6 bases, with 13 bases left between them. CDR3: CASSEPGSQKTQYF. CDR3 bases: TGTGCCAGCAGTGAACCCGGTTCTCAAAAGACCCAGTACTTC. The entire variable domain, with the rest obtained from reference TRBV25-1 and TRBJ2-5, is as follows: EADIYQTPRYLVIGTGKKITLECSQTMGHDKMYWYQQDPGMELHLIHYSYGVNSTEKGDLSSESTVSRIRTEHFPLTLESARPSHTSQYLCASSEPGSQKTQYFGPGTRLLVL.

The rearrangement joins TRBV27 to TRBJ1-2; D remains ambiguous. The germline V and J ends were trimmed by 3 bases and 4 bases, with 12 bases remaining between them. The CDR3 is 14 amino acids. Germline CDR1 reads MNHEY; CDR2 reads SMNVEV (reference sequence). Here the CDR3 DNA reads TGTGCCAGCAGTTTCGCAGGAAGACCCTATGGCTACACCTTC. Protein: CASSFAGRPYGYTF.

The chain links TRBV7-2 to TRBJ2-2; TRBD2 might be the D (5 bases). Germline CDR1 SGHTA, CDR2 FQGNSA. V was cut by 6 bases and J by 5 bases, with 10 bases left in between. The CDR3 has 13 amino acids. CDR3 residues: CASRQGLTGELFF. The CDR3 DNA reads as TGTGCCAGCAGACAAGGACTTACCGGGGAGCTGTTTTTT.

The CDR3 is CASSRPGGGSAGANVLTF. CDR3 bases: TGTGCCAGCTCAAGACCAGGCGGAGGGAGCGCTGGGGCCAACGTCCTGACTTTC. The chain links TRBV18 to TRBJ2-6; D perhaps matches TRBD2 (6 bases). CDR1 KGHSH and CDR2 LQKENI come from the germline V gene. Trimming left V 5 bases short and J 2 bases short, with 19 bases between. The CDR3 covers 18 residues.

V gene TRBV7-2 combines with J gene TRBJ2-7; D unresolved. Germline V lookup: CDR1 SGHTA, CDR2 FQGNSA. Trimming took 5 bases from V and 4 from J, leaving 12 bases between them. The CDR3 runs to 13 residues. The CDR3 nucleotides are TGTGCCAGCAGCCCCCAGGCCCCTTACGAGCAGTACTTC. Its protein product is CASSPQAPYEQYF.

The chain employs TRBV18 and TRBJ1-1, with D perhaps matching TRBD1 (6 bases). CDR1 is KGHSH, CDR2 LQKENI, per germline. Deletions cut 1 base from V and 4 bases from J, with 13 bases between. The CDR3 covers 15 residues. CDR3 DNA: TGTGCCAGCTCACCACGGGTGGGGGGGCGCACTGAAGCTTTCTTT. Translation gives CASSPRVGGRTEAFF.

This sequence joins TRBV7-9 and TRBJ1-2; D unclear. V was clipped by 2 bases and J by 0 bases, with 16 bases between them. CDR1 is SEHNR, CDR2 FQNEAQ, per germline (reference sequence). The CDR3 loop spans 17 amino acids. The CDR3 sequence is CASSLSPGSPPNYGYTF. The CDR3 DNA reads TGTGCCAGCAGCTTATCTCCGGGATCTCCCCCTAACTATGGCTACACCTTC.

The rearrangement uses TRBV5-1 and TRBJ2-3; D may be TRBD2 (5 bases). Trimming stripped 4 bases from V and 3 bases from J, with 15 bases between. This CDR3 spans 15 amino acids. Looked up from germline, CDR1 is SGHRS and CDR2 is YFSETQ. CDR3 residues: CASSPPGSGTDTQYF. The CDR3 DNA sequence: TGCGCCAGCAGCCCACCGGGGAGCGGAACAGATACGCAGTATTTT. The whole variable domain, filled in from reference TRBV5-1 and TRBJ2-3, reads KAGVTQTPRYLIKTRGQQVTLSCSPISGHRSVSWYQQTPGQGLQFLFEYFSETQRNKGNFPGRFSGRQFSNSRSEMNVSTLELGDSALYLCASSPPGSGTDTQYFGPGTRLTVL.

The chain carries TRBV15 and TRBJ1-5, with a weak D call TRBD1 (6 bases). This CDR3 has 16 amino acids. Germline CDR1 and CDR2: LNHNV and YYDKDF (reference sequence). Trimming cost V 0 bases and J 6 bases, with 15 bases left between them. The DNA for the CDR3 is TGTGCCACCAGCAGAGATCGGGGGGCGCGGGGTCAGCCCCAGCATTTT. Protein product: CATSRDRGARGQPQHF.

This clone was detected only a few times. V is TRBV7-3 and J is TRBJ2-3; maybe TRBD2 (6 bases). The CDR3 is 16 amino acids. The V gene's germline CDR1 is SGHTA and CDR2 FQGTGA. With 4 bases removed from V and 2 bases from J, the gap between germline ends came to 16 bases. CDR3 bases: TGTGCCAGCAGCTCCCCGCCCGGGGGAAACACAGATACGCAGTATTTT. Its protein is CASSSPPGGNTDTQYF.

The sample holds one count of this clone. This chain links TRBV4-1 with TRBJ2-7; TRBD1 might be the D (5 bases). The CDR3 is made up of 14 amino acids. Germline loops: CDR1 MGHRA, CDR2 YSYEKL. V gave up 1 base and J gave up 3 bases, with 10 bases separating them. The CDR3 spells CASSQGRTLYEQYF. As DNA, the CDR3 is TGCGCCAGCAGCCAAGGCCGGACACTCTACGAGCAGTACTTC.

The chain is built from TRBV29-1 and TRBJ1-5; maybe TRBD1 (6 bases). The V gene lost 6 bases and the J gene lost 5 bases, with 11 bases spanning the gap. CDR3 length: 12 amino acids. Looked up from germline, CDR1 is SQVTM and CDR2 is ANQGSEA. DNA for the CDR3: TGCAGCGTAGGGGACATTGATCAGCCCCAGCATTTT. Its protein product is CSVGDIDQPQHF.

The chain is built from TRBV14 and TRBJ2-5; no clear D gene. The CDR3 has 15 amino acids. From germline, CDR1 is SGHDN and CDR2 FVKESK. The V gene lost 0 bases and the J gene lost 6 bases, with 14 bases spanning the gap. The CDR3 DNA follows: TGTGCCAGCAGCCAAGAAGGTGTTGTTGGGCAGACCCAGTACTTC. Encoded protein: CASSQEGVVGQTQYF.

This chain uses TRBV6-5 with TRBJ1-2; TRBD1 aligns across 7 bases. Germline values: CDR1 MNHEY, CDR2 SVGAGI. With V trimmed by 6 bases and J by 8 bases, 9 bases remained unmatched. The CDR3 covers 13 residues. CDR3 in amino acids: CASRPTGYGGYTF. As DNA, the CDR3 is TGTGCCAGCAGACCGACAGGGTACGGCGGCTACACCTTC.

The V gene is TRBV27, the J gene TRBJ1-1; 10 bases are shared with TRBD1. V shed 3 bases and J 3 bases; nucleotides not matched to a gene: 7. Germline V gene sequence: CDR1 MNHEY, CDR2 SMNVEV (reference sequence). The CDR3 runs to 16 residues. The CDR3, as DNA: TGTGCCAGCAGTTTGCGGGACAGGGGATTTGACACTGAAGCTTTCTTT. Its translation: CASSLRDRGFDTEAFF.

The CDR3 is CASNAGDRNYGYTF. For the CDR3, the DNA is TGTGCCAGCAATGCAGGGGATAGGAACTATGGCTACACCTTC. The chain combines TRBV9 with TRBJ1-2; the D gene is possibly TRBD1 (6 bases). V lost 6 bases, J lost 2 bases, and 14 bases lay in between. Germline V gene lookup returns CDR1 SGDLS and CDR2 YYNGEE. The CDR3 runs 14 residues.

The rearrangement uses TRBV4-1 and TRBJ1-5, with D perhaps TRBD1 (6 bases). Trimming stripped 1 base from V and 11 bases from J, with 18 bases between. The CDR3 is made up of 15 amino acids. The germline V gene has CDR1 MGHRA and CDR2 YSYEKL. The CDR3 protein is CASSQADSLGLAQHF. The CDR3 coding sequence is TGCGCCAGCAGCCAAGCGGACAGCCTTGGATTAGCCCAGCATTTT.

V usage is TRBV27 and J usage is TRBJ2-4, with D maybe TRBD2 (5 bases). The V and J ends lost 5 bases and 8 bases respectively, with 16 bases between them. The CDR3 is 14 amino acids. The germline CDR1 and CDR2 sequences are MNHEY and SMNVEV (reference sequence). CDR3 sequence: CASSPVALPDIQYF. The CDR3 region has the DNA TGTGCCAGCAGTCCCGTAGCGCTCCCCGACATTCAGTACTTC.

This clone came up once. V is TRBV4-3 and J is TRBJ2-3; a weak D match, TRBD2 (7 bases). Looked up from germline, CDR1 is LGHNA and CDR2 is YSLEER. The ends were cut back, 0 bases at V and 2 bases at J, with 15 bases in the middle. The CDR3 is made up of 17 amino acids. This CDR3 reads CASSQDWGGANTDTQYF. CDR3 coding DNA: TGCGCCAGCAGCCAAGACTGGGGGGGGGCCAACACAGATACGCAGTATTTT.

The rearrangement links TRBV10-3 to TRBJ2-7; D is unresolved. The V and J ends lost 6 bases and 0 bases respectively, with 3 bases between them. The CDR3 runs 11 residues. Germline V gene lookup returns CDR1 ENHRY and CDR2 SYGVKD. The CDR3 sequence: CAIRSSYEQYF. The CDR3, as DNA: TGTGCCATCAGGAGCTCCTACGAGCAGTACTTC.